The source of this T cell receptor (beta chain) is a study of blood T cell repertoires in COVID-19. Study information: Sites across the United States, Italy and Spain contributed samples from acute and convalescent COVID-19. T cells, B-cell-depleted T cells, or PBMCs supplied cDNA or gDNA.

CDR3 length: 15 amino acids. The germline gives CDR1 SGHAT, CDR2 FQNNGV. V shed 5 bases and J 7 bases; nucleotides not matched to a gene: 11. Original methodology: Amplification of reference gene primers was used by the study to estimate nucleated cell counts. TCRdb's copy holds only in-frame clones and misses some; the assay was immunoSEQ multiplex PCR. That table is the source of V, J and clone size, and D and trimming were worked out from the DNA. The data contain hundreds of thousands of clones, 86% of them singletons. Residents of approximately 25 US areas, aged about 18 to 95 years, made up the participants.

The gene calls are TRBV11-2 and TRBJ2-1; 7 bases align to TRBD1. This sequence was found in a man aged 40-50 years who had recovered from COVID-19. The specimen was PBMCs or T cells enriched from blood (not recorded which). CDR3 amino acids: CASSRQGPNLNEQFF. Written as DNA, the CDR3 is TGTGCCAGCAGCAGACAGGGCCCAAACCTAAATGAGCAGTTCTTC.